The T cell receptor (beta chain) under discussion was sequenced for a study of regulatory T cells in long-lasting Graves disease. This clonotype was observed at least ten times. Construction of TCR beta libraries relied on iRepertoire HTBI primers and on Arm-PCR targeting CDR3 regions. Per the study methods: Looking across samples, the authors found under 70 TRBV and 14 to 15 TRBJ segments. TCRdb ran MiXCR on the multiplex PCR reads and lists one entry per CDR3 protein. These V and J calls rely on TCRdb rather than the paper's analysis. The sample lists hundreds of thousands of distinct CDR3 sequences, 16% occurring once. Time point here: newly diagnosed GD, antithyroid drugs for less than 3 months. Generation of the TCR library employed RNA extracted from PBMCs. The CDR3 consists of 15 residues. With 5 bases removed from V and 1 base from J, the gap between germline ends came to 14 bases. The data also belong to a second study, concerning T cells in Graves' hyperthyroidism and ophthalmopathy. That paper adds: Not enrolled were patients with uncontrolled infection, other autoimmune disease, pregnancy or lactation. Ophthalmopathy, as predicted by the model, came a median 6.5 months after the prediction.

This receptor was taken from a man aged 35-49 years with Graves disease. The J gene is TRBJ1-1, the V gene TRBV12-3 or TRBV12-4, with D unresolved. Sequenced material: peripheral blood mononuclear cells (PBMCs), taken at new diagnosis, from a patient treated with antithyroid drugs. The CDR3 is CASSVPSRGNTEAFF. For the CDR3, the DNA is TGTGCCAGCAGTGTCCCCTCTCGGGGGAACACTGAAGCTTTCTTT.